A single sample is the source of the 10 T cell receptor beta chains below, sequenced in a study of T cells in Graves' hyperthyroidism and ophthalmopathy. The TCR beta CDR3 regions underwent amplification using RNA transcripts as the source. TCR CDR3 regions were first amplified by RT-PCR with HTBI primers. TCRdb used MiXCR to reprocess the multiplex PCR reads, holding one entry per CDR3 protein. The sample lists roughly 510,000 distinct CDR3 sequences; 20% to 25% were seen once. Specimen: blood. The receptors come from a young man with Graves' hyperthyroidism.

This clonotype showed up just a few times. The CDR3 region has the DNA TGTGCCAGCAGCCCAAAAGGAGTACAGGCGGGTGGGGAGACCCAGTACTTC. It yields the protein CASSPKGVQAGGETQYF. This chain uses TRBV7-9 with TRBJ2-5; D assignment may be TRBD1 or TRBD2 (5 bases each). Trimming shortened V by 5 bases and J by 5 bases, and 24 bases separated the two germline ends. CDR3 length equals 17 residues. Germline CDR1 SEHNR, CDR2 FQNEAQ (reference sequence).

At least ten counts were recorded for this clonotype. The chain couples TRBV6-6 to TRBJ1-6; 7 nucleotides align to TRBD1. CDR1 is MNHNY, CDR2 SVGAGI, per germline (reference sequence). CDR3 length equals 12 residues. The V segment lost 2 bases and the J segment 14 bases; nucleotides outside the gene matches: 3. Here the CDR3 DNA reads TGTGCCAGCAGTTACGTGGGACAGTCCCTCCACTTT. Translated: CASSYVGQSLHF.

This clonotype has ten or more counts. The chain has TRBV20-1 and TRBJ2-7; D may correspond to TRBD1 or TRBD2 (5 bases each). The CDR3 is 15 residues long. Trimming left V 1 base short and J 7 bases short, with 20 bases between. Germline V gene sequence: CDR1 DFQATT, CDR2 SNEGSKA (reference sequence). In nucleotides, the CDR3 is TGCAGTGCTAGAGCTGGAGGACAAGTTTTTGGGGAGCAGTACTTC. It encodes CSARAGGQVFGEQYF.

This clonotype has at least ten counts. The V gene is TRBV6-1, the J gene TRBJ1-5; perhaps TRBD1 as D (5 bases). The CDR3 length is 15 residues. Trimming took 6 bases from V and 4 from J, leaving 16 bases between them. Germline lookup yields CDR1 MNHNS and CDR2 SASEGT. The CDR3 region has the DNA TGTGCCAGCAGCCCTCCAGGGTCCACAAATCAGCCCCAGCATTTT. This translates into CASSPPGSTNQPQHF.

The chain carries TRBV5-1 and TRBJ2-5; D is undetermined. Germline V gene sequence: CDR1 SGHRS, CDR2 YFSETQ. The length of the CDR3 is 12 residues. Trimming pared 0 bases from V and 6 bases from J, leaving 6 bases between. The CDR3 bases are TGCGCCAGCAGCTTGGCCGGAAAGACCCAGTACTTC. This translates into CASSLAGKTQYF.

This clonotype came up many times. The genes are TRBV28 and TRBJ2-7, with D maybe TRBD1 (6 bases). This CDR3 region has 16 residues. Germline CDR1 reads MDHEN; CDR2 reads SYDVKM. V was clipped by 5 bases and J by 3 bases, with 20 bases between them. The CDR3 nucleotides are TGTGCCAGCAGTATACCCAGGGGCCCCCTTCACTACGAGCAGTACTTC. Its protein product is CASSIPRGPLHYEQYF.

This clonotype was picked up many times. The V and J genes are TRBV12-3 or TRBV12-4 and TRBJ1-5; possibly TRBD1 for D (5 bases). The CDR3 runs 14 residues. Between the trimmed V and J ends, which lost 4 bases and 7 bases, there was a span of 14 bases. The CDR3 DNA is TGTGCCAGCAGTTCCTCAGGGTCGGCGCAGCCCCAGCATTTT. Translating gives CASSSSGSAQPQHF.

This clonotype has at least ten counts. J is TRBJ1-1 and V is TRBV12-3 or TRBV12-4; D uncertain. The CDR3 spans 12 residues. The V gene lost 3 bases and the J gene lost 3 bases, with 5 bases spanning the gap. CDR3 nucleotides: TGTGCCAGCAGTTTTAGGGACACTGAAGCTTTCTTT. Its translation: CASSFRDTEAFF.

The rearrangement uses TRBV15 and TRBJ1-5; D perhaps matches TRBD1 (6 bases). Germline V gene sequence: CDR1 LNHNV, CDR2 YYDKDF (reference sequence). Between the trimmed V and J ends, which lost 0 bases and 4 bases, there was a span of 13 bases. This CDR3 has 16 amino acids. In DNA, the CDR3 is TGTGCCACCAGCAGAGATAAAGGTCAGGGGAATCAGCCCCAGCATTTT. Translation gives CATSRDKGQGNQPQHF.

This clonotype appeared many times. The V gene is TRBV27, the J gene TRBJ1-2, with D possibly matching TRBD1 (6 bases). Per germline, CDR1 MNHEY and CDR2 SMNVEV (reference sequence). This CDR3 is 15 amino acids long. The ends were cut back, 6 bases at V and 4 bases at J, with 18 bases in the middle. The CDR3 nucleotides are TGTGCCAGCAGCAACACGAGGGGGGGCAGCTATGGCTACACCTTC. Translated, it gives CASSNTRGGSYGYTF.